These T cell receptor beta chains were read from a single sample in a study of metastatic and nonmetastatic thyroid tumors. TCRdb used MiXCR to call clones anew from the PCR reads. The sample yields about 49,000 clones, less than 5% seen once. Sequencing used blood. Source of these receptors: a female donor with papillary thyroid cancer or a benign thyroid nodule (not recorded which). Some clones in this sample may be carry-over from other donors' samples. The CDR3 runs from the conserved cysteine through the conserved F or W. A D gene is named only where the DNA matches it firmly. Some rows have no size entry. The others give once, few or many, or a class for an expanded clone.

CDR3,DNA,size,V,J,D
CASSPGVYNEQFF,TGTGCCAGCAGCCCGGGGGTCTACAATGAGCAGTTCTTC,many,TRBV7-3,TRBJ2-1,NA
CASSLGGPNSPLHF,TGTGCCAGCAGTTTGGGGGGGCCTAATTCACCCCTCCACTTT,few,TRBV12-3/TRBV12-4,TRBJ1-6,NA
CASSLTGTGGNEQYF,TGCGCCAGCAGCTTGACCGGGACAGGGGGCAACGAGCAGTACTTC,few,TRBV5-1,TRBJ2-7,TRBD1
CSAREPGGVFDEQFF,TGCAGTGCTAGGGAGCCAGGAGGGGTATTTGATGAGCAGTTCTTC,many,TRBV20-1,TRBJ2-1,NA
CASSQETSGSYEQYF,TGTGCCAGCAGCCAAGAAACTAGCGGATCTTACGAGCAGTACTTC,many,TRBV4-2,TRBJ2-7,TRBD2
CASSFNRGSYGYTF,TGTGCCAGCAGCTTTAACAGGGGATCCTATGGCTACACCTTC,many,TRBV5-6,TRBJ1-2,TRBD1
CATPKAGNTGELFF,TGTGCCACCCCGAAAGCGGGAAACACCGGGGAGCTGTTTTTT,few,TRBV15,TRBJ2-2,TRBD2
CAITPQLNTEAFF,TGTGCCATTACGCCACAATTGAACACTGAAGCTTTCTTT,few,TRBV10-3,TRBJ1-1,NA
CASRLGGRSNQPQHF,TGTGCCAGCAGGCTGGGGGGGCGAAGCAATCAGCCCCAGCATTTT,many,TRBV5-5,TRBJ1-5,NA
CASGQQETQYF,TGTGCCAGCGGCCAACAAGAGACCCAGTACTTC,NA,TRBV7-9,TRBJ2-5,NA
CARSIGVAGGGYGYTF,TGTGCCAGAAGCATAGGGGTTGCAGGGGGCGGGTATGGCTACACCTTC,few,TRBV9,TRBJ1-2,TRBD1
CASSDSGDYNEQFF,TGTGCCAGCAGTGACTCAGGGGACTACAATGAGCAGTTCTTC,many,TRBV6-4,TRBJ2-1,NA
CASNPTKGGRETQYF,TGTGCCAGCAACCCCACCAAAGGGGGGAGAGAGACCCAGTACTTC,NA,TRBV6-1,TRBJ2-5,NA
CASSRDTMNTEAFF,TGTGCCAGCAGCCGGGACACCATGAACACTGAAGCTTTCTTT,many,TRBV11-3,TRBJ1-1,NA
CASRERQDSPLHF,TGTGCCAGCAGGGAGAGACAAGATTCACCCCTCCACTTT,many,TRBV3-1,TRBJ1-6,NA
CASSLKGANYGYTF,TGTGCCAGCAGTTTGAAAGGCGCTAACTATGGCTACACCTTC,medium-sized,TRBV6-1,TRBJ1-2,NA
CAISGRPTGRTSTDTQYF,TGTGCCATCAGTGGACGCCCTACCGGGAGGACTAGCACAGATACGCAGTATTTT,many,TRBV10-3,TRBJ2-3,TRBD2
CASSLLGTQAFF,TGTGCCAGCAGCTTATTGGGGACTCAAGCCTTCTTT,NA,TRBV7-8,TRBJ1-1,NA
CASSLYFRDSPYEQYF,TGTGCCAGCAGCTTATATTTTCGGGACAGCCCTTACGAGCAGTACTTC,NA,TRBV7-8,TRBJ2-7,TRBD1
CASTGVNTEAFF,TGTGCCAGTACGGGGGTGAACACTGAAGCTTTCTTT,many,TRBV19,TRBJ1-1,NA
CASTLAGETQYF,TGTGCCAGCACTCTAGCAGGAGAGACCCAGTACTTC,many,TRBV12-3/TRBV12-4,TRBJ2-5,NA
CASGLVLYEQYF,TGTGCCAGCGGCTTAGTTCTATACGAGCAGTACTTC,NA,TRBV7-9,TRBJ2-7,NA
CASSRTGNYEQYF,TGTGCCAGCAGCCGGACAGGGAACTACGAGCAGTACTTC,NA,TRBV6-1,TRBJ2-7,TRBD1
CASSFATSGGTDTQYF,TGTGCCAGCAGCTTCGCGACTAGCGGGGGCACAGATACGCAGTATTTT,many,TRBV7-9,TRBJ2-3,TRBD2
CASSQNQGQETQYF,TGCGCCAGCAGCCAAAATCAGGGGCAAGAGACCCAGTACTTC,many,TRBV4-1,TRBJ2-5,NA
CASSFNNYGYTF,TGTGCCAGCAGCTTTAACAACTATGGCTACACCTTC,many,TRBV7-9,TRBJ1-2,NA
CASSLAGEGYNEQFF,TGTGCCAGCAGCTTAGCGGGAGAAGGGTACAATGAGCAGTTCTTC,many,TRBV6-1,TRBJ2-1,TRBD2
CASSFRDRGGPQETQYF,TGTGCCAGCAGCTTCCGGGACAGAGGGGGTCCCCAAGAGACCCAGTACTTC,many,TRBV7-9,TRBJ2-5,TRBD1
CSATTGTETAYEQYF,TGCAGTGCTACTACAGGGACAGAAACCGCATACGAGCAGTACTTC,many,TRBV20-1,TRBJ2-7,TRBD1
CASSPLRTGLNEKLFF,TGTGCCAGTAGTCCCCTCCGGACAGGCCTTAATGAAAAACTGTTTTTT,many,TRBV19,TRBJ1-4,TRBD1
CASSFGGHTGELFF,TGTGCCAGCAGTTTTGGAGGGCACACCGGGGAGCTGTTTTTT,many,TRBV28,TRBJ2-2,NA
CASSYSAGGNYEQYF,TGTGCCAGCAGTTATTCAGCGGGAGGCAACTACGAGCAGTACTTC,NA,TRBV6-5,TRBJ2-7,TRBD2
CAWSLQGGLDTEAFF,TGTGCCTGGAGCCTACAGGGGGGTTTAGACACTGAAGCTTTCTTT,NA,TRBV30,TRBJ1-1,TRBD1
CAWSDFGGISDNEQFF,TGTGCCTGGAGTGACTTCGGGGGAATAAGCGACAATGAGCAGTTCTTC,many,TRBV30,TRBJ2-1,NA
CASSMDIRYGYTF,TGTGCCAGTAGTATGGACATACGCTATGGCTACACCTTC,NA,TRBV19,TRBJ1-2,NA
CATSDRDMNEQFF,TGTGCCACCAGTGATAGGGATATGAATGAGCAGTTCTTC,many,TRBV24-1,TRBJ2-1,NA
CASSRTSGSYNEQFF,TGTGCCAGCAGCCGGACTAGCGGCTCCTACAATGAGCAGTTCTTC,many,TRBV7-3,TRBJ2-1,TRBD2